These 8 T cell receptor beta chains share one sample of origin, sequenced in a study of T cell repertoires in cytomegalovirus infection. MiXCR, run by TCRdb on the reads, gives a single entry per CDR3 protein. Of approximately 500,000 distinct CDR3 sequences listed, 15% to 20% are singletons. Material for sequencing was CD8+ T cells from PBMCs. The receptors here all came from a human donor in good health (CMV status not recorded). Some clones in this sample may be carry-over from other donors' samples.

This clonotype was observed at least ten times. This chain joins TRBV7-9 and TRBJ2-3; 10 bases match TRBD1. Per germline, CDR1 SEHNR and CDR2 FQNEAQ (reference sequence). The CDR3 spans 16 residues. With V trimmed by 5 bases and J by 1 base, 6 bases remained unmatched. This CDR3 is CASSATGGRGTDTQYF. The DNA for the CDR3 is TGTGCCAGCAGCGCGACAGGGGGCAGGGGCACAGATACGCAGTATTTT.

This clonotype was picked up one time. The chain carries TRBV9 and TRBJ1-5, with a tentative D call TRBD1 (5 bases). Per germline, CDR1 SGDLS and CDR2 YYNGEE. V was trimmed by 0 bases and J by 7 bases, leaving 11 bases between them. CDR3 length: 14 residues. CDR3 sequence reads: CASSVGWGDQPQHF. The CDR3 nucleotides read TGTGCCAGCAGCGTAGGTTGGGGGGACCAGCCCCAGCATTTT.

CDR3 residues: CASSVGGGGGYYGYTF. CDR3 coding DNA: TGTGCCAGCAGCGTAGGGGGCGGGGGCGGCTACTATGGCTACACCTTC. The chain employs TRBV9 and TRBJ1-2; D is possibly TRBD1 (6 bases). V was pared by 0 bases and J by 3 bases, with 15 bases between. This CDR3 has 16 amino acids. CDR1 is SGDLS and CDR2 is YYNGEE in the germline V gene. Complete variable domain (other parts from reference TRBV9 and TRBJ1-2): DSGVTQTPKHLITATGQRVTLRCSPRSGDLSVYWYQQSLDQGLQFLIQYYNGEERAKGNILERFSAQQFPDLHSELNLSSLELGDSALYFCASSVGGGGGYYGYTFGSGTRLTVV.

This clonotype was counted between two and nine times. The CDR3, as DNA: TGTGCCAGTAGGAACATTTCTAGGCAATCCCCTAACTATGGCTACACCTTC. It codes for CASRNISRQSPNYGYTF. V gene TRBV19 combines with J gene TRBJ1-2; D remains ambiguous. The CDR3 totals 17 residues. Trimming left V 6 bases short and J 0 bases short, with 20 bases between. Germline V gives CDR1 LNHDA, CDR2 SQIVND (reference sequence).

This clonotype was detected a few times. J is TRBJ2-7 and V is TRBV7-4, with TRBD1 matching over 12 bases. CDR3 length: 15 amino acids. V lost 2 bases to trimming and J lost 5 bases; unmatched junction nucleotides: 4. Germline CDR1 reads SGHVT; CDR2 reads SQSDAQ. CDR3 DNA sequence: TGTGCCAGCAGCTTAAGCGGGACAGGGGGCAACGAGCAGTACTTC. Its protein is CASSLSGTGGNEQYF.

This clonotype was detected many times. The gene calls are TRBV12-3 or TRBV12-4 and TRBJ2-6; 10 bases align to TRBD1. The CDR3 is 16 residues long. V was clipped by 6 bases and J by 2 bases; unmatched bases: 4. In DNA form, the CDR3 reads TGTGCCAGCAGGTCCGGGACAGGGGCTGGGGCCAACGTCCTGACTTTC. This encodes CASRSGTGAGANVLTF.

This clonotype has at least ten counts. The chain carries TRBV7-2 and TRBJ2-5, with 9 bases aligning to TRBD2. Germline assignment: CDR1 SGHTA and CDR2 FQGNSA. The CDR3 totals 18 residues. V lost 6 bases to trimming and J lost 4 bases; unmatched junction nucleotides: 18. The CDR3 loop reads CASRGLLAAGGEGETQYF. As DNA, the CDR3 is TGTGCCAGCAGGGGTTTGCTAGCTGCGGGGGGGGAAGGAGAGACCCAGTACTTC. The variable domain in full, with the rest retrieved from reference TRBV7-2 and TRBJ2-5, is GAGVSQSPSNKVTEKGKDVELRCDPISGHTALYWYRQSLGQGLEFLIYFQGNSAPDKSGLPSDRFSAERTGGSVSTLTIQRTQQEDSAVYLCASRGLLAAGGEGETQYFGPGTRLLVL.

This clonotype appeared a few times. CDR3: CASSKDNEQFF. In DNA, the CDR3 is TGTGCCAGCAGCAAAGACAATGAGCAGTTCTTC. V and J are TRBV9 and TRBJ2-1; D remains unclear. The CDR3 runs to 11 residues. The V gene lost 4 bases and the J gene lost 5 bases, with 4 bases spanning the gap. Germline values: CDR1 SGDLS, CDR2 YYNGEE.